This TCR beta chain was observed in a study of blood T cell repertoires in COVID-19. This table comes from immunoSEQ multiplex PCR, and its TCRdb copy is limited to in-frame clones, with some not included. The data hold some 75,000 clones, with 65% to 85% observed a single time. Trimming pared 2 bases from V and 2 bases from J, leaving 13 bases between. The CDR3 loop spans 15 amino acids. Germline-derived CDR1 and CDR2 are SGHRS and YFSETQ. J is TRBJ1-1 and V is TRBV5-1, with D maybe TRBD1 (6 bases). Sequenced sample: peripheral blood. The source of this sequence is a man aged 45-60 years with COVID-19, enrolled during active disease. The DNA of the CDR3 is TGCGCCAGCAGCTTATCCTACAGGGCCAACACTGAAGCTTTCTTT. Its translation is CASSLSYRANTEAFF.